Here is one T cell receptor beta chain with its context. This clone was detected a few times. Its antigen is not yet known. Base qualities are not at hand, and no much larger clone is one base apart. The time point label, read with the paper, signifies: baseline before first vaccination. Vaccinee samples came from UK trials COV001 and COV002, including a single-blind randomized controlled phase 2/3 trial of AZD1222 (ChAdOx1 nCoV-19) in healthy adults. For TCRbeta chain sequencing, PBMC samples were collected from trial participants at day 0 and at day 28 after the second dose. These data belong to a study of T cell responses to AZD1222 COVID-19 vaccine (dated by TCRdb to the early 2020s). Looking at the study overall: AZD1222 recipients given second doses at about 4 weeks or at about 12 weeks were pooled, since spike-specific TCR depth and breadth were not found to differ between the two schedules. A total of over 230 trial participants underwent TCR sequencing, of whom roughly 210 had received two doses of AZD1222 and roughly 26 had received two doses of the MenACWY control vaccine. Trial participants were enrolled by age into subgroups of 18-55, 56-69 and 70-plus years, and approximately 150, 30 and 60 TCR-sequenced participants, respectively, were included in these subgroups. On the study overall, not on this receptor specifically: After two AZD1222 doses, both the breadth and the depth of spike-specific TCRs were significantly higher than at day 0 and than in MenACWY recipients. Vaccine-associated CD4 TCRs spanned the whole spike protein, with dominant responses in regions 160-218 and 743-854. Because no day 14 peak-response samples were available, the repertoires could be characterized only after the peak T cell response. Participants were mostly white British, with more females than males. The authors suggested clonal diversity may have been underestimated. In the small 56-69-year group, the increase in depth fell short of significance, most likely because of low power. Conclusions about previously exposed vaccinees are limited because only a handful of AZD1222 recipients were SARS-CoV-2 seropositive at baseline. Nearly half of unique spike-specific TCRs reportedly recognized epitopes outside regions mutated in the B.1.351 and B.1.1.7 variants.

Via the germline V gene (reference sequence), CDR1 is GTSNPN and CDR2 SVGIG. Clipping removes 3 bases from V and 7 bases from J, with 9 as the unmatched junction base count. CDR3 length: 13 amino acids, cysteine to phenylalanine. Only the CDR3 DNA is retained, 39 bases long and in frame from the first base. The CDR3 regions of human TCRbeta chains were analyzed by immunosequencing. The authors' pipeline ran thus. TCRs in the repertoires were matched against a reference library of SARS-CoV-2-specific TCRs that had been generated with the MIRA antigen-specificity platform. Breadth was defined as the fraction of unique TCRs that were SARS-CoV-2-associated. Depth was defined as the fraction of total T cells that were SARS-CoV-2-associated. Using the MIRA data, each spike-specific TCR was assigned both to the spike region to which the TCR was reactive and to a CD4 or CD8 class. Log10-transformed breadth and depth values were compared by one-way ANOVA with Sidak's multiple comparisons tests. As stored in TCRdb, this immuneACCESS dataset retains in-frame rearrangements with V and J assigned. A fraction of the clones does not appear; measured against another copy, unresolved V genes explain less than half of the discrepancy, and the remainder lacks a known reason. V, J and clone size are those of that table, while D and trimming were read from the DNA. The sample profile shows roughly 140,000 clones; 90% of them were found once. The top ten clonotypes cover roughly 3.2% of the sample.

Recombination joined TRBV30 with TRBJ2-7; TRBD1 aligns with 7 central bases. The specimen was peripheral blood, collected on day 0 of AZD1222 vaccination. This TCR came from an adult in good health. The CDR3 reads CAWSGQAEGEQYF. DNA sequence: TGTGCCTGGAGCGGACAGGCCGAGGGGGAGCAGTACTTC.